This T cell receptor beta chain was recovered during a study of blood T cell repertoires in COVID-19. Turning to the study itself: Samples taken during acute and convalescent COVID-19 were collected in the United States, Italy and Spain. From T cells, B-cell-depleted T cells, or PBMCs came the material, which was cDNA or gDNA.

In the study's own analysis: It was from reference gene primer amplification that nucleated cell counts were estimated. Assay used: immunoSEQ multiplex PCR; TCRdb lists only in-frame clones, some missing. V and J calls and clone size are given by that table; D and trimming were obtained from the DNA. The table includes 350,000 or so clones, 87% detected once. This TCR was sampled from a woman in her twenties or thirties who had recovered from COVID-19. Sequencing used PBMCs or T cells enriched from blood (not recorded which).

CDR3 protein: CASSQKWQGEAFF. CDR3 bases: TGTGCCAGCAGCCAAAAATGGCAGGGTGAAGCTTTCTTT. This chain joins TRBV4-2 and TRBJ1-1, with D perhaps TRBD1 (5 bases). This CDR3 has 13 amino acids. V shed 2 bases and J shed 7 bases, with 11 bases lying between them. Germline CDR1 LGHNA, CDR2 YNFKEQ.